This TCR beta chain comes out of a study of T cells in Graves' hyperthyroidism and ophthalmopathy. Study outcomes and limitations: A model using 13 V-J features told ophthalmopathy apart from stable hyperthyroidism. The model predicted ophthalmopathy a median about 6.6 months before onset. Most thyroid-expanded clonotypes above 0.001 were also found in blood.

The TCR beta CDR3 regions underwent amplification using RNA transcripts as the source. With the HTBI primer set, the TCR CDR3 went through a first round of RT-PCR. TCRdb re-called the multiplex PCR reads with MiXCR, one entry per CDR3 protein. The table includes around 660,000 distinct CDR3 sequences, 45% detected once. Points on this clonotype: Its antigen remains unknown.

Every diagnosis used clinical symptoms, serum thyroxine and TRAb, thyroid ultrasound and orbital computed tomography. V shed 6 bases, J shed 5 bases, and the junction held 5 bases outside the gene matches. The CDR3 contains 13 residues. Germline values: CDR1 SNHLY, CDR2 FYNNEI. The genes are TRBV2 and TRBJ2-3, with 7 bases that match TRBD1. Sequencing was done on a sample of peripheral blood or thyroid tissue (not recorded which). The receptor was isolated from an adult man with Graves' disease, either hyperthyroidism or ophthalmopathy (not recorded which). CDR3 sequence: CASSLGGQDTQYF. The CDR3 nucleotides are TGTGCCAGCAGCTTAGGGGGCCAAGATACGCAGTATTTT.